The 28 T cell receptor beta chains below all came from one sample that was sequenced in a study of cytomegalovirus exposure and HLA in healthy donors. The repertoire was sequenced with immunoSEQ multiplex PCR; TCRdb's copy has only in-frame clones and lacks some. The table lists about 150,000 clones, approximately 82% of them singletons. The sample taken for sequencing was PBMCs. The receptors derive from a man aged 30-40 years in good health and CMV-seropositive.

The gene calls are TRBV5-1 and TRBJ1-5; possible D gene TRBD1, 5 bases. Germline assignment: CDR1 SGHRS and CDR2 YFSETQ. V lost 4 bases, J lost 3 bases, and 11 bases lay in between. The CDR3 spans 14 residues. As DNA, the CDR3 is TGCGCCAGCAGCAGAGACAGCCCCAATCAGCCCCAGCATTTT. Its translation is CASSRDSPNQPQHF.

The chain is built from TRBV7-5 and TRBJ1-2; the table's D gene call, TRBD1, was not cross checked with the DNA. TRBV7-5 is given as a pseudogene. The length of the CDR3 is 15 residues. The CDR3 is CVRSFVGQGRRWRGF. The CDR3 DNA follows: TGTGTCAGAAGCTTCGTTGGACAGGGAAGACGATGGAGAGGCTTC.

The CDR3 sequence: CASSTMRDTEAFF. The DNA of the CDR3 is TGTGCCAGCTCAACTATGAGGGACACTGAAGCTTTCTTT. This sequence joins TRBV18 and TRBJ1-1; no definite D call. Deletions cut 5 bases from V and 3 bases from J, with 10 bases between. The CDR3 has 13 residues. Germline V lookup: CDR1 KGHSH, CDR2 LQKENI. The whole variable domain, filled in from reference TRBV18 and TRBJ1-1, reads NAGVMQNPRHLVRRRGQEARLRCSPMKGHSHVYWYRQLPEEGLKFMVYLQKENIIDESGMPKERFSAEFPKEGPSILRIQQVVRGDSAAYFCASSTMRDTEAFFGQGTRLTVV.

This clone was seen once. The chain links TRBV7-9 to TRBJ1-5; possible D gene TRBD1, 5 bases. The length of the CDR3 is 16 residues. V lost 5 bases to trimming and J lost 0 bases, with 14 bases between them. CDR1 SEHNR and CDR2 FQNEAQ come from the germline V gene (reference sequence). In DNA, the CDR3 is TGTGCCAGCAGCCCTACTACAGGTGATAGCAATCAGCCCCAGCATTTT. This translates into CASSPTTGDSNQPQHF.

This clone was seen more than once but under ten times. This chain connects TRBV19 to TRBJ2-7; D might be TRBD1 (5 bases). The CDR3 totals 13 residues. Trimming shortened V by 4 bases and J by 1 base, and 8 bases separated the two germline ends. The germline CDR1 and CDR2 sequences are LNHDA and SQIVND (reference sequence). The CDR3 is CASSSRDSYEQYF. CDR3 coding DNA: TGTGCCAGTAGTAGCAGGGATTCCTACGAGCAGTACTTC.

A few counts support this clone. The rearrangement joins TRBV2 to TRBJ2-2, with 8 bases lining up with TRBD2. The germline V gene has CDR1 SNHLY and CDR2 FYNNEI. The V segment lost 6 bases and the J segment 5 bases; nucleotides outside the gene matches: 5. There are 14 residues in the CDR3. For the CDR3, the DNA is TGTGCCAGCAGAATACGGGGGGGAACCGGGGAGCTGTTTTTT. Translation gives CASRIRGGTGELFF.

The chain joins TRBV20-1 to TRBJ1-2; D is unresolved. Deletions cut 2 bases from V and 4 bases from J, with 5 bases between. CDR1 and CDR2 (germline): DFQATT, SNEGSKA (reference sequence). The CDR3 totals 11 residues. CDR3 amino acids: CSARTVYGYTF. In DNA form, the CDR3 reads TGCAGTGCTAGAACAGTCTATGGCTACACCTTC.

The chain employs TRBV10-3 and TRBJ1-1; D is undetermined. Trimming removed 2 bases at V and 4 bases at J, with 5 bases between. The CDR3 extends over 12 amino acids. From germline, CDR1 is ENHRY and CDR2 SYGVKD. The CDR3, as DNA: TGTGCCATCAGTGAGAGAGGCACTGAAGCTTTCTTT. Translating gives CAISERGTEAFF.

This clone has just a few counts. This chain connects TRBV19 to TRBJ2-7; D perhaps matches TRBD2 (6 bases). The V end was cut by 6 bases, the J end by 0 bases, with 15 bases between. Germline loops: CDR1 LNHDA, CDR2 SQIVND (reference sequence). The CDR3 covers 15 residues. The CDR3 sequence: CASSLGGGDSYEQYF. The CDR3 nucleotides read TGTGCCAGTAGCCTCGGAGGCGGGGACTCCTACGAGCAGTACTTC.

The chain has TRBV6-1 and TRBJ2-7; TRBD1 matches at 9 bases. Trimming at V came to 2 bases and at J to 4 bases, leaving 6 bases not matched to a gene. CDR3 length: 15 residues. Germline CDR1 and CDR2: MNHNS and SASEGT. The CDR3 sequence is CASSERGQGRYEQYF. Written as DNA, the CDR3 is TGTGCCAGCAGTGAAAGGGGACAGGGTAGGTACGAGCAGTACTTC.

This chain joins TRBV2 and TRBJ2-2; 11 nucleotides align to TRBD2. The trim removed 6 bases at V and 5 bases at J, leaving 5 bases unmatched. The CDR3 has 15 residues. CDR1 is SNHLY and CDR2 is FYNNEI in the germline V gene. The CDR3 nucleotides are TGTGCCAGCAGGACTAGCGGGGTCGGTACCGGGGAGCTGTTTTTT. Translation gives CASRTSGVGTGELFF.

The V call is TRBV4-1, the J call TRBJ1-5; no firm D call. The CDR3 covers 13 residues. In germline, CDR1 is MGHRA, CDR2 YSYEKL. Between the trimmed V and J ends, which lost 0 bases and 6 bases, there was a span of 6 bases. DNA of the CDR3: TGCGCCAGCAGCCAAGATCGGGTTCAGCCCCAGCATTTT. This codes for CASSQDRVQPQHF.

V and J are TRBV29-1 and TRBJ2-7, with D possibly TRBD2 on 6 matching bases. Trimming pared 4 bases from V and 2 bases from J, leaving 9 bases between. Germline V CDR1 and CDR2: SQVTM, ANQGSEA. The length of the CDR3 is 12 residues. CDR3 loop: CSVAEGTYEQYF. The CDR3 DNA is TGCAGCGTTGCGGAGGGTACCTACGAGCAGTACTTC.

V is TRBV10-3 and J is TRBJ2-7; TRBD1 matches 10 bases. The germline V gene has CDR1 ENHRY and CDR2 SYGVKD. The CDR3 is 15 amino acids. V shed 3 bases, J shed 3 bases, and the junction held 5 bases outside the gene matches. CDR3 in amino acids: CAISDRDRGGYEQYF. CDR3 DNA sequence: TGTGCCATCAGTGACCGGGACAGGGGTGGCTACGAGCAGTACTTC.

The V and J genes are TRBV6-5 and TRBJ1-1, with D perhaps matching TRBD1 (6 bases). The ends were cut back, 1 base at V and 2 bases at J, with 11 bases in the middle. This CDR3 spans 15 amino acids. Germline V gene sequence: CDR1 MNHEY, CDR2 SVGAGI. The CDR3 sequence is CASSYFLGANTEAFF. The CDR3, as DNA: TGTGCCAGCAGTTACTTTCTGGGGGCAAACACTGAAGCTTTCTTT.

This clone was found a few times. The chain has TRBV11-3 and TRBJ2-5; perhaps TRBD2 as D (6 bases). The CDR3 consists of 15 residues. V was clipped by 1 base and J by 3 bases, with 12 bases between them. CDR1 is SGHNT and CDR2 is YENEEA in the germline V gene. The CDR3 sequence: CASSLGASVKETQYF. The CDR3 bases are TGTGCCAGCAGCTTAGGCGCTAGCGTCAAAGAGACCCAGTACTTC.

The chain employs TRBV9 and TRBJ1-2; D uncertain. From germline, CDR1 is SGDLS and CDR2 YYNGEE. The CDR3 is made up of 15 amino acids. The V end lost 0 bases, the J end lost 2 bases, and 11 bases lay between the germline ends. The CDR3 nucleotides read TGTGCCAGCAGCGTAGACGAGGGTACCAACTATGGCTACACCTTC. Translation: CASSVDEGTNYGYTF. The full variable domain, completed using reference TRBV9 and TRBJ1-2, is DSGVTQTPKHLITATGQRVTLRCSPRSGDLSVYWYQQSLDQGLQFLIQYYNGEERAKGNILERFSAQQFPDLHSELNLSSLELGDSALYFCASSVDEGTNYGYTFGSGTRLTVV.

This clone is a singleton in its sample. The V gene is TRBV5-1, the J gene TRBJ2-5, with 11 positions matching TRBD1. The CDR3 covers 16 residues. V lost 4 bases and J lost 3; bases outside the gene matches: 8. Germline CDR1 and CDR2: SGHRS and YFSETQ. The CDR3 DNA is TGCGCCAGCAGCCCGGGAGGGACAGGGGGAGAAGAGACCCAGTACTTC. Translating gives CASSPGGTGGEETQYF.

A note on this clone: The same CDR3 can be traced to other DNA sequences in this sample. This chain links TRBV7-3 with TRBJ2-3; 8 nucleotides agree with TRBD2. J was trimmed by 1 base and V by 5 bases; bases with no gene match: 5. The germline V gene encodes CDR1 SGHTA and CDR2 FQGTGA. This CDR3 comprises 15 residues. The CDR3 sequence is CASSPTSGRTDTQYF. The CDR3 coding sequence is TGTGCCAGCAGCCCAACTAGCGGCCGCACAGATACGCAGTATTTT.

The rearrangement uses TRBV5-1 and TRBJ2-7; D might be TRBD2 (6 bases). Trimming took 3 bases from V and 0 from J, leaving 10 bases between them. The CDR3 sequence is 14 residues long. Germline V lookup: CDR1 SGHRS, CDR2 YFSETQ. Written as DNA, the CDR3 is TGCGCCAGCAGCTCATCGACTAGCTCCTACGAGCAGTACTTC. Protein product: CASSSSTSSYEQYF.

Points on this clone: The same CDR3 is also encoded by other DNA sequences in this sample. The chain is built from TRBV5-8 and TRBJ1-2; 9 bases fit TRBD1. The CDR3 is made up of 14 amino acids. Germline lookup yields CDR1 SGHTS and CDR2 YDEGEE. Trimming at V came to 4 bases and at J to 3 bases, leaving 4 bases not matched to a gene. CDR3 nucleotides: TGTGCCAGCAGCGTACAGGGGGCGGACTATGGCTACACCTTC. As protein: CASSVQGADYGYTF. The full variable domain, completed using reference TRBV5-8 and TRBJ1-2, is EAGVTQSPTHLIKTRGQQATLRCSPISGHTSVYWYQQALGLGLQFLLWYDEGEERNRGNFPPRFSGRQFPNYSSELNVNALELEDSALYLCASSVQGADYGYTFGSGTRLTVV.

This clone was picked up a small number of times. The chain combines TRBV7-8 with TRBJ2-7; 8 bases line up with TRBD1. The V gene end was trimmed by 9 bases and the J gene end by 9 bases; junction bases not matched to a gene: 13. CDR3 size: 13 residues. Looked up from germline, CDR1 is SGHVS and CDR2 is FQNEAQ. CDR3 DNA sequence: TGTGCCAGTGGGACGACAGGGGTCTTCGGGCAGTACTTC. It encodes CASGTTGVFGQYF. Full variable domain (missing parts from reference TRBV7-8 and TRBJ2-7): GAGVSQSPRYKVAKRGQDVALRCDPISGHVSLFWYQQALGQGPEFLTYFQNEAQLDKSGLPSDRFFAERPEGSVSTLKIQRTQQEDSAVYLCASGTTGVFGQYFGPGTRLTVT.

The V and J genes are TRBV5-1 and TRBJ1-1, with 9 bases fitting TRBD1. The CDR3 is made up of 13 amino acids. After removal of 6 bases from V and 4 bases from J, the junction contained 4 bases not matched to a gene. Germline CDR1 reads SGHRS; CDR2 reads YFSETQ. The CDR3 sequence is CASTQQGATEAFF. For the CDR3, the DNA is TGCGCCAGCACGCAACAGGGGGCCACTGAAGCTTTCTTT.

In its sample, this clone was seen a few times. The V call is TRBV7-3, the J call TRBJ1-2; D not certain. This CDR3 comprises 14 residues. From germline, CDR1 is SGHTA and CDR2 FQGTGA. V dropped 3 bases and J dropped 2 bases, with 10 bases sitting between them. This chain's CDR3 is CASSLSSGNYGYTF. The CDR3 coding sequence is TGTGCCAGCAGCTTGTCCAGTGGCAACTATGGCTACACCTTC.

This clone was counted once. The rearrangement joins TRBV7-6 to TRBJ2-1, with 11 bases lining up with TRBD2. CDR3 size: 17 residues. Trimming cost V 5 bases and J 0 bases; bases outside gene matches: 6. The germline CDR1 and CDR2 sequences are SGHVS and FNYEAQ. The CDR3 nucleotides are TGTGCCAGCAGCAGATTAGCGGGGGGGAGCTCCTACAATGAGCAGTTCTTC. Its translation is CASSRLAGGSSYNEQFF.

The J gene is TRBJ1-4, the V gene TRBV30; D is perhaps TRBD1 (5 bases). Between the trimmed V and J ends, which lost 2 bases and 7 bases, there was a span of 23 bases. The germline V gene has CDR1 GTSNPN and CDR2 SVGIG (reference sequence). This CDR3 contains 17 residues. CDR3 nucleotides: TGTGCCTGGAGTCCACGATCTCTGGGGAATCAGGGTGAAAAACTGTTTTTT. Its translation: CAWSPRSLGNQGEKLFF.

The chain is built from TRBV5-1 and TRBJ2-4; D ambiguous. The germline V gene encodes CDR1 SGHRS and CDR2 YFSETQ. The V end was cut by 0 bases, the J end by 2 bases, with 6 bases between. The CDR3 has 14 amino acids. This chain's CDR3 is CASSLGDTKNIQYF. The CDR3 bases are TGCGCCAGCAGCTTGGGTGACACCAAAAACATTCAGTACTTC.

The chain links TRBV11-1 to TRBJ2-3; 8 bases are a match to TRBD1. The junction had 7 bases not matched to a gene; V was cut back by 2 bases and J by 0 bases. Germline V gene lookup returns CDR1 SGHAT and CDR2 FQDESV (reference sequence). The CDR3 sequence is 17 residues long. The DNA for the CDR3 is TGTGCCAGCAGCTTATCCGGACAGGGACCTAGCACAGATACGCAGTATTTT. Translating gives CASSLSGQGPSTDTQYF. The entire variable domain, with the rest obtained from reference TRBV11-1 and TRBJ2-3, is as follows: EAEVAQSPRYKITEKSQAVAFWCDPISGHATLYWYRQILGQGPELLVQFQDESVVDDSQLPKDRFSAERLKGVDSTLKIQPAELGDSAMYLCASSLSGQGPSTDTQYFGPGTRLTVL.